These 11 T cell receptor beta chains were all obtained from the same sample, sequenced in a study of cytomegalovirus exposure and HLA in healthy donors. Clones were read by immunoSEQ multiplex PCR, and TCRdb kept only the in-frame ones, dropping some. This sample carries 110,000 or so clones, 70% to 90% of them seen once, and the ten largest clones take about 4.3%. Specimen: PBMCs. These receptors came from a man aged 18 to 35 in good health and CMV-seropositive.

The genes are TRBV15 and TRBJ1-1; D unclear. The germline CDR1 and CDR2 sequences are LNHNV and YYDKDF (reference sequence). V was clipped by 0 bases and J by 0 bases, with 8 bases between them. This CDR3 region has 15 residues. The CDR3 protein is CATSRDGTLNTEAFF. The CDR3 nucleotides read TGTGCCACCAGCAGAGATGGCACGTTGAACACTGAAGCTTTCTTT.

This sequence joins TRBV4-3 and TRBJ2-3, with TRBD2 matching 12 bases. CDR3 length: 14 amino acids. V dropped 8 bases and J dropped 6; count of bases not matched to a gene: 6. Per the germline V gene, CDR1 is LGHNA and CDR2 is YSLEER. CDR3 protein: CASATSGGVDTQYF. CDR3 bases: TGCGCCAGCGCGACTAGCGGGGGCGTGGATACGCAGTATTTT.

The rearrangement uses TRBV29-1 and TRBJ2-5, with D hard to call. The CDR3 covers 12 residues. Trimming pared 5 bases from V and 5 bases from J, leaving 12 bases between. Germline V gene data show CDR1 as SQVTM and CDR2 as ANQGSEA. The CDR3 DNA follows: TGCAGCGTTTTAGACGGGTGGGAGACCCAGTACTTC. Its translation: CSVLDGWETQYF.

The chain couples TRBV5-4 to TRBJ2-1, with D hard to call. The CDR3 is made up of 13 amino acids. Germline CDR1 reads SGHNT; CDR2 reads YYREEE (reference sequence). The V and J ends lost 6 bases and 4 bases respectively, with 11 bases between them. CDR3 sequence: CASIKDKYNEQFF. The CDR3 coding sequence is TGTGCCAGCATAAAAGACAAGTACAATGAGCAGTTCTTC.

The gene calls are TRBV2 and TRBJ1-5; D is uncertain. Trimming removed 0 bases at V and 6 bases at J, with 15 bases between. Germline-derived CDR1 and CDR2 are SNHLY and FYNNEI. CDR3 length equals 16 residues. The DNA of the CDR3 is TGTGCCAGCAGTGAAGCCCGGACCGCGGCGGGTCAGCCCCAGCATTTT. It translates to CASSEARTAAGQPQHF.

The J gene is TRBJ2-1, the V gene TRBV6-5; the D gene is possibly TRBD1 (6 bases). The CDR3 covers 16 residues. Germline CDR1 and CDR2: MNHEY and SVGAGI. V shed 0 bases and J shed 8 bases, with 17 bases lying between them. CDR3 sequence reads: CASSYSKGERLDEQFF. The CDR3 DNA is TGTGCCAGCAGTTACTCGAAGGGGGAACGACTCGATGAGCAGTTCTTC.

V and J are TRBV18 and TRBJ2-3; D possibly corresponds to TRBD1 (6 bases). CDR1 KGHSH and CDR2 LQKENI come from the germline V gene. This CDR3 spans 15 amino acids. V was clipped by 1 base and J by 2 bases, with 10 bases between them. DNA for the CDR3: TGTGCCAGCTCACCACTGGACAGAATCACAGATACGCAGTATTTT. Protein: CASSPLDRITDTQYF.

CDR3 protein: CASSWQSTGELFF. DNA of the CDR3: TGTGCCAGCAGCTGGCAGTCCACCGGGGAGCTGTTTTTT. The V gene is TRBV7-9, the J gene TRBJ2-2; no clear D. This CDR3 is 13 amino acids long. Germline V gene lookup returns CDR1 SEHNR and CDR2 FQNEAQ (reference sequence). V lost 4 bases and J lost 4, with 7 bases in between. The complete variable domain, with remaining parts taken from reference TRBV7-9 and TRBJ2-2, reads DTGVSQNPRHKITKRGQNVTFRCDPISEHNRLYWYRQTLGQGPEFLTYFQNEAQLEKSRLLSDRFSAERPKGSFSTLEIQRTEQGDSAMYLCASSWQSTGELFFGEGSRLTVL.

The chain carries TRBV5-1 and TRBJ1-6; 7 bases agree with TRBD1. The trim removed 4 bases at V and 5 bases at J, leaving 9 bases unmatched. The CDR3 contains 16 residues. Germline lookup yields CDR1 SGHRS and CDR2 YFSETQ. The DNA of the CDR3 is TGCGCCAGCAGCCCCACAAACAGGGGTAATAATTCACCCCTCCACTTT. It translates to CASSPTNRGNNSPLHF. Complete variable domain (other parts from reference TRBV5-1 and TRBJ1-6): KAGVTQTPRYLIKTRGQQVTLSCSPISGHRSVSWYQQTPGQGLQFLFEYFSETQRNKGNFPGRFSGRQFSNSRSEMNVSTLELGDSALYLCASSPTNRGNNSPLHFGNGTRLTVT.

This clone was recorded only once. The rearrangement links TRBV15 to TRBJ2-7, with 10 bases that match TRBD1. The ends lost 5 bases at V and 4 bases at J; junction bases unmatched: 2. CDR3 length equals 13 residues. Germline CDR1 LNHNV, CDR2 YYDKDF (reference sequence). For the CDR3, the DNA is TGTGCCACCAGCGACAGGGGGCATTACGAGCAGTACTTC. Its protein product is CATSDRGHYEQYF.

This sequence joins TRBV6-1 and TRBJ1-4, with a tentative D call TRBD1 (6 bases). The CDR3 contains 15 residues. V was cut by 2 bases and J by 2 bases, with 9 bases left in between. Looked up from germline, CDR1 is MNHNS and CDR2 is SASEGT. CDR3 DNA: TGTGCCAGCAGTGAAAGGGGGGGGACTAATGAAAAACTGTTTTTT. Translating gives CASSERGGTNEKLFF.